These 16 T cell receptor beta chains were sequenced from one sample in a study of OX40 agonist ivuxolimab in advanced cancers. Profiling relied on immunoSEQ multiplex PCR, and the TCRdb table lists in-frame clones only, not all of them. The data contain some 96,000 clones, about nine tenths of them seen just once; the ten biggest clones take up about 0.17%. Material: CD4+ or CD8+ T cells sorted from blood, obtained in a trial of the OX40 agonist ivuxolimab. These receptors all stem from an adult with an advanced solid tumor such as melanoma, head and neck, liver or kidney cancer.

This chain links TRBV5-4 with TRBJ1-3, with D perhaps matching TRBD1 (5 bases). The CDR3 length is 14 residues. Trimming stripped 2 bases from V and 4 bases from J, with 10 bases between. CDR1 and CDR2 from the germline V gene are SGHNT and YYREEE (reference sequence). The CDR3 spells CASSFWAGGNTIYF. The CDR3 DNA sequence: TGTGCCAGCAGCTTCTGGGCAGGGGGAAACACCATATATTTT.

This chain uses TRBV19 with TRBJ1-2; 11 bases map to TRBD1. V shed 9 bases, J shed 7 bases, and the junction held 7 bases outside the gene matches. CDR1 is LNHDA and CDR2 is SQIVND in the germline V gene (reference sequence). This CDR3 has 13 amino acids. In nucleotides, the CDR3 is TGTGCCAGCGGACAGGGGGCTTTGTTTGGCTACACCTTC. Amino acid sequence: CASGQGALFGYTF.

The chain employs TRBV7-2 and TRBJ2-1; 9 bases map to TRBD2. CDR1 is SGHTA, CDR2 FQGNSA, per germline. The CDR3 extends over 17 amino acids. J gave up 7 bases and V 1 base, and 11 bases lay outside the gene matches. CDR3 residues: CASSLGALAGRGNEQFF. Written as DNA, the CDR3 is TGTGCCAGCAGCTTAGGAGCTCTAGCGGGAAGGGGGAATGAGCAGTTCTTC. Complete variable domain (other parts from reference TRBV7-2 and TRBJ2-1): GAGVSQSPSNKVTEKGKDVELRCDPISGHTALYWYRQSLGQGLEFLIYFQGNSAPDKSGLPSDRFSAERTGGSVSTLTIQRTQQEDSAVYLCASSLGALAGRGNEQFFGPGTRLTVL.

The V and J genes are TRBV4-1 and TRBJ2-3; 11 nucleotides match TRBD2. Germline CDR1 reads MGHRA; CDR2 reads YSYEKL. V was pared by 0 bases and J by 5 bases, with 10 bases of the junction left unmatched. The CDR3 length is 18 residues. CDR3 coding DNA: TGCGCCAGCAGCCAAGATCAAAATAGCGGGGGGGCGAAAGATACGCAGTATTTT. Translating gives CASSQDQNSGGAKDTQYF.

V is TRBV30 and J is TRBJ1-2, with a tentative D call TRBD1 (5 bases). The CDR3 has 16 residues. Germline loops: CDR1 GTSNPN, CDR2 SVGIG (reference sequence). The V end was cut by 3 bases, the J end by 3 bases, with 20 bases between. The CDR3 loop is CAWSPGGSGGDYGYTF. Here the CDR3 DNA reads TGTGCCTGGAGCCCCGGGGGGAGTGGAGGGGACTATGGCTACACCTTC.

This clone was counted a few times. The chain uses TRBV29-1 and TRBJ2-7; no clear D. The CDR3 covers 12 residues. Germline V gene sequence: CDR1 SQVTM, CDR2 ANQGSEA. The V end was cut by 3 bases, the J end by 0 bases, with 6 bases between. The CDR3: CSVEVSSYEQYF. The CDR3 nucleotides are TGCAGCGTTGAGGTCAGCTCCTACGAGCAGTACTTC.

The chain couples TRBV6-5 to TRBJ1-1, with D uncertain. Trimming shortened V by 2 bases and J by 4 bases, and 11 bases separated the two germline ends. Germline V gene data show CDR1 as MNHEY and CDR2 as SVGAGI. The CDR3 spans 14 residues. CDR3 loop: CASSYLAAGTEAFF. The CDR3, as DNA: TGTGCCAGCAGTTACCTCGCGGCGGGCACTGAAGCTTTCTTT.

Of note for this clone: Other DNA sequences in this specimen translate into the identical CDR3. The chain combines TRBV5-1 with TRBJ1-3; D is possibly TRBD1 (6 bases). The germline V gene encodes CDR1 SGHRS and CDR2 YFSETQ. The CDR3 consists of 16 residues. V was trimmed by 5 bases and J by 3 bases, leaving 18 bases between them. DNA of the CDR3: TGCGCCAGCAGTTCCAGGGGACCCCCTGATGGAAACACCATATATTTT. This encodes CASSSRGPPDGNTIYF.

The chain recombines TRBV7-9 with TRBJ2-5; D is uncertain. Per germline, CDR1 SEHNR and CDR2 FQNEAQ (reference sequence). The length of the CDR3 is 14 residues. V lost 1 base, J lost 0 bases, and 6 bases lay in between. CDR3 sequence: CASSLVRNQETQYF. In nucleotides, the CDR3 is TGTGCCAGCAGCTTAGTCCGGAACCAAGAGACCCAGTACTTC.

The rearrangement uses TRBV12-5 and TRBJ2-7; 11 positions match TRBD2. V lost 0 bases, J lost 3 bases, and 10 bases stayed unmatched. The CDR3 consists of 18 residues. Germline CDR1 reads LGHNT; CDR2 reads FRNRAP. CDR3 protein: CASGLVLWTSGRHYEQYF. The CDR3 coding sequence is TGTGCTAGTGGTTTGGTACTTTGGACTAGCGGGCGTCACTACGAGCAGTACTTC.

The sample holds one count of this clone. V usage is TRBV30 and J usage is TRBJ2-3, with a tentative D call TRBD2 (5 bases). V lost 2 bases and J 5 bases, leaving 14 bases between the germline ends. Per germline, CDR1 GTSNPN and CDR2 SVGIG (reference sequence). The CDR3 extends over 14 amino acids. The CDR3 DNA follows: TGTGCCTGGAGTAGGTACCCGGCGGGAGATACGCAGTATTTT. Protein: CAWSRYPAGDTQYF.

The CDR3 DNA follows: TGTGCCAGCAGTGAACCCCGAAGGGCCCGCTACGAGCAGTACTTC. This gives the protein CASSEPRRARYEQYF. This rearrangement joins TRBV6-1 to TRBJ2-7; D call uncertain. V gave up 2 bases and J gave up 3 bases, with 14 bases separating them. The CDR3 consists of 15 residues. From germline, CDR1 is MNHNS and CDR2 SASEGT.

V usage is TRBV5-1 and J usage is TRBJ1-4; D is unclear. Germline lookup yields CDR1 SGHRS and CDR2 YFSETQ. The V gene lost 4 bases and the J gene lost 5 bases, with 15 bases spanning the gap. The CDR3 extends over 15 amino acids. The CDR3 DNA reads TGCGCCAGCAGCCCCTTTGTAGGGCGGAATGAAAAACTGTTTTTT. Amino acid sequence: CASSPFVGRNEKLFF. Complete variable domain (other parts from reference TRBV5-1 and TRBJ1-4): KAGVTQTPRYLIKTRGQQVTLSCSPISGHRSVSWYQQTPGQGLQFLFEYFSETQRNKGNFPGRFSGRQFSNSRSEMNVSTLELGDSALYLCASSPFVGRNEKLFFGSGTQLSVL.

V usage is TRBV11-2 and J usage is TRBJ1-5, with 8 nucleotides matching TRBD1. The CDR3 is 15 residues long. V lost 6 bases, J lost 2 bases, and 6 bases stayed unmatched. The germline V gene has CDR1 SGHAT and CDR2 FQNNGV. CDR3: CASSVGQGGNQPQHF. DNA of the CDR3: TGTGCCAGCAGTGTTGGACAGGGCGGCAATCAGCCCCAGCATTTT.

CDR3 sequence reads: CASSMPGLAGINEQYF. Written as DNA, the CDR3 is TGTGCCAGTAGTATGCCGGGACTAGCGGGAATCAACGAGCAGTACTTC. This chain joins TRBV19 and TRBJ2-7; TRBD2 agrees at 13 bases. Germline loops: CDR1 LNHDA, CDR2 SQIVND (reference sequence). Trimming at V came to 3 bases and at J to 5 bases, leaving 7 bases not matched to a gene. The CDR3 is 16 amino acids.

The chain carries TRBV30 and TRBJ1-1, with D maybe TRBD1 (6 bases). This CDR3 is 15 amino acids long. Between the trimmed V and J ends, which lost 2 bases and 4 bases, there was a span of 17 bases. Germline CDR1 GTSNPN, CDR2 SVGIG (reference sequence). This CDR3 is CAWSRGGVLSTEAFF. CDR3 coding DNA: TGTGCCTGGAGTAGGGGGGGGGTACTCTCCACTGAAGCTTTCTTT.